This T cell receptor (beta chain) was observed in a study of T cells after yellow fever vaccination. MiXCR, applied by TCRdb to the 5' RACE reads, yields one record per CDR3 protein. The sample has about 10,000 distinct CDR3 sequences; more than 4% are singletons. V shed 6 bases, J shed 8 bases, and the junction held 8 bases outside the gene matches. The CDR3 has 13 amino acids. From germline, CDR1 is SEHNR and CDR2 FQNEAQ (reference sequence). This clonotype is medium-sized in the sample. The specimen comprised PBMCs, either bulk or a sorted T-cell subset (CD4+, CD8+, memory, or dextramer-sorted; not recorded which), sampled more than 13 days after the first yellow fever vaccination. V usage is TRBV7-9 and J usage is TRBJ1-2, with 8 nucleotides matching TRBD1. The sequence was collected from a man aged 18-30 years who received the YFV17D yellow fever vaccine. The CDR3 DNA follows: TGTGCCAGCAGTTCGACAGGGGACGGAGGCTACACCTTC. It encodes CASSSTGDGGYTF.